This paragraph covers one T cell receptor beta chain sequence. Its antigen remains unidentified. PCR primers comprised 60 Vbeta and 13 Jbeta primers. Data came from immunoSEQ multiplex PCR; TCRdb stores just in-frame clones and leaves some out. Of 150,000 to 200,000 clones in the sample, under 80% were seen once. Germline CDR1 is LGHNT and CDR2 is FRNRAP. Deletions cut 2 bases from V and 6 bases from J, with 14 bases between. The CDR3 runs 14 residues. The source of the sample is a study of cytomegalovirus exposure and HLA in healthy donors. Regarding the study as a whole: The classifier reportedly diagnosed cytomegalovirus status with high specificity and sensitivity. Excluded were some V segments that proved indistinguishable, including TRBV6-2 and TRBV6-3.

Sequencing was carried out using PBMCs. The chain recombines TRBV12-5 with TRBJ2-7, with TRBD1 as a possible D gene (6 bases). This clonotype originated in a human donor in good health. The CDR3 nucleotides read TGTGCTAGTGGTTTGCCAGGGGAGCGGAGCGAGCAGTACTTC. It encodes CASGLPGERSEQYF.